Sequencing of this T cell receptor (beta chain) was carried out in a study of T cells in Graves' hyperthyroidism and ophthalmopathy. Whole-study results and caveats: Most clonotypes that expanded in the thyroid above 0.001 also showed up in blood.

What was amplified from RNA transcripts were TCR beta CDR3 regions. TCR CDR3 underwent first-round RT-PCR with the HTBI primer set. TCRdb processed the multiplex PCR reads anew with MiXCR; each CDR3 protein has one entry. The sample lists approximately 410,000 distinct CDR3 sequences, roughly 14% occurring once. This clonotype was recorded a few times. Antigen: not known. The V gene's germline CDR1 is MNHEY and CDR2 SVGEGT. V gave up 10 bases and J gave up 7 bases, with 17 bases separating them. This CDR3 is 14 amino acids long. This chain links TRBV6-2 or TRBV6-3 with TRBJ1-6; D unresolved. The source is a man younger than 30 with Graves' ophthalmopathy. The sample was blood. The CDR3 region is CATARAGENSPLHF. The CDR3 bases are TGTGCCACCGCGAGGGCCGGTGAAAATTCACCCCTCCACTTT.